Listed here are 21 T cell receptor beta chains from one sample, sequenced in a study of beta chain features in type 1 diabetes (dated by TCRdb to about 2018). Library preparation employed the immunoSEQ multiplex PCR assay. The entire isolated RNA was reverse transcribed using the High Capacity cDNA Reverse Transcription Kit, and thus expressed TCRB transcripts were sequenced. The source is immuneACCESS, and TCRdb retained only in-frame sequences with V and J called. Part of the clones is not carried over; for the studies checked, unresolved V genes explain less than half of this, and the remainder is unexplained. Present in this sample are roughly 450,000 clones, 14% of which were seen just once. Of the sample, less than 0.04% is held by the ten largest clones. Sequencing input: naive CD4+ T cells from blood. In the paper's terms, the cell subset or site label means: true naive CD4+ T cells. Every receptor here comes from a man aged 25-45 years in good health.

V is TRBV5-4 and J is TRBJ2-1; D not certain. The germline V gene encodes CDR1 SGHNT and CDR2 YYREEE (reference sequence). CDR3 length equals 16 residues. Trimming stripped 0 bases from V and 0 bases from J, with 10 bases between. CDR3 nucleotides: TGTGCCAGCAGCTTGGAGGGCGATAGCTCCTACAATGAGCAGTTCTTC. This encodes CASSLEGDSSYNEQFF.

This clone appeared a few times. This sequence joins TRBV7-8 and TRBJ2-2, with a weak D call TRBD2 (6 bases). There are 13 residues in the CDR3. The ends were cut back, 5 bases at V and 13 bases at J, with 17 bases in the middle. In germline, CDR1 is SGHVS, CDR2 FQNEAQ. The CDR3 bases are TGTGCCAGCAGCCCAGAACTTGGGACTTGGCTGTTTTTT. Protein: CASSPELGTWLFF.

This chain joins TRBV4-1 and TRBJ1-5; D unclear. The CDR3 extends over 16 amino acids. Germline V gene lookup returns CDR1 MGHRA and CDR2 YSYEKL. Trimming shortened V by 5 bases and J by 0 bases, and 14 bases separated the two germline ends. The CDR3 is CASSYLGEGSNQPQHF. CDR3 bases: TGCGCCAGCAGCTACCTCGGAGAAGGTAGCAATCAGCCCCAGCATTTT.

V is TRBV7-2 and J is TRBJ2-7, with 10 bases identical to TRBD2. V trimming: 0 bases; J trimming: 6 bases; junction bases outside the gene matches: 5. Germline V gene lookup returns CDR1 SGHTA and CDR2 FQGNSA. There are 15 residues in the CDR3. The CDR3 protein is CASSLAGTSDSEQYV. The CDR3 DNA reads TGTGCCAGCAGCTTAGCCGGGACTAGCGACTCCGAGCAGTACGTC.

This clone is a singleton in its sample. The genes are TRBV7-9 and TRBJ1-2; TRBD1 aligns across 8 bases. The CDR3 is 14 residues long. The V and J ends lost 5 bases and 4 bases, in that order; junction bases with no gene match: 6. Germline V gives CDR1 SEHNR, CDR2 FQNEAQ (reference sequence). The CDR3 here is CASSHTGQGYGYTF. CDR3 bases: TGTGCCAGCAGCCATACCGGACAGGGCTATGGCTACACCTTC.

The chain joins TRBV5-1 to TRBJ2-7; D remains ambiguous. The CDR3 contains 11 residues. Germline CDR1 and CDR2: SGHRS and YFSETQ. V was pared by 0 bases and J by 6 bases, with 4 bases between. The CDR3 loop reads CASSLESEQYF. The CDR3 coding sequence is TGCGCCAGCAGCTTGGAGAGCGAGCAGTACTTC.

The chain employs TRBV30 and TRBJ2-1, with 11 nucleotides matching TRBD2. Unmatched junction bases numbered 8, after V lost 0 bases and J lost 7 bases. Germline V lookup: CDR1 GTSNPN, CDR2 SVGIG (reference sequence). The CDR3 runs 16 residues. The CDR3 protein is CAWSVRRLAGLNEQFF. In DNA, the CDR3 is TGTGCCTGGAGTGTTCGGCGACTAGCGGGGTTGAATGAGCAGTTCTTC.

The chain carries TRBV6-1 and TRBJ1-3; 7 bases match TRBD1. V dropped 3 bases and J dropped 0; count of bases not matched to a gene: 2. The germline V gene has CDR1 MNHNS and CDR2 SASEGT. CDR3 length equals 15 residues. The DNA for the CDR3 is TGTGCCAGCAGTGACGGGACAGCCTCTGGAAACACCATATATTTT. Translating it yields CASSDGTASGNTIYF.

CDR3 loop: CASNELGRRLQETQYF. CDR3 DNA sequence: TGTGCCAGCAACGAACTGGGTCGGAGGCTCCAAGAGACCCAGTACTTC. The rearrangement joins TRBV28 to TRBJ2-5; D perhaps matches TRBD2 (5 bases). Germline V gives CDR1 MDHEN, CDR2 SYDVKM. CDR3 length: 16 residues. The ends were cut back, 7 bases at V and 1 base at J, with 19 bases in the middle.

The chain combines TRBV11-2 with TRBJ2-1; D unresolved. V lost 3 bases and J lost 2, with 8 bases in between. Germline CDR1 and CDR2: SGHAT and FQNNGV. This CDR3 contains 14 residues. DNA of the CDR3: TGTGCCAGCAGCTTCCAGCCCACCTACAATGAGCAGTTCTTC. This codes for CASSFQPTYNEQFF. The variable domain in full, completed from reference TRBV11-2 and TRBJ2-1, reads EAGVAQSPRYKIIEKRQSVAFWCNPISGHATLYWYQQILGQGPKLLIQFQNNGVVDDSQLPKDRFSAERLKGVDSTLKIQPAKLEDSAVYLCASSFQPTYNEQFFGPGTRLTVL.

This clone was picked up a small number of times. The chain combines TRBV7-8 with TRBJ2-7; weak D call: TRBD2 (6 bases). The CDR3 runs 14 residues. Per germline, CDR1 SGHVS and CDR2 FQNEAQ. With 2 bases removed from V and 3 bases from J, the gap between germline ends came to 11 bases. The CDR3 nucleotides read TGTGCCAGCAGCTTAACCACCGGGGGCTACGAGCAGTACTTC. Translated, it gives CASSLTTGGYEQYF.

This rearrangement joins TRBV7-2 to TRBJ2-5, with TRBD2 matching over 13 bases. This CDR3 has 15 amino acids. The ends lost 5 bases at V and 5 bases at J; junction bases unmatched: 5. CDR1 is SGHTA, CDR2 FQGNSA, per germline. For the CDR3, the DNA is TGTGCCAGCAGCCCCCGGACTAGCGGGAGTGAGACCCAGTACTTC. Translated: CASSPRTSGSETQYF.

The chain links TRBV18 to TRBJ2-7; the match to TRBD1 covers 9 bases. Germline V gene lookup returns CDR1 KGHSH and CDR2 LQKENI. Germline trimming cut 3 bases from V and 0 bases from J; bases unmatched to any gene: 9. The CDR3 is 17 residues long. This CDR3 reads CASSPRPRDRDSYEQYV. CDR3 DNA sequence: TGTGCCAGCTCACCCCGTCCCCGGGACAGGGACTCCTACGAGCAGTACGTC.

The genes are TRBV4-1 and TRBJ2-1; D uncertain. Germline CDR1 reads MGHRA; CDR2 reads YSYEKL. V lost 2 bases, J lost 0 bases, and 11 bases lay in between. This CDR3 contains 16 residues. The CDR3 DNA is TGCGCCAGCAGCCAAATGACGGGCAGCTCCTACAATGAGCAGTTCTTC. It is translated as CASSQMTGSSYNEQFF.

The V call is TRBV5-1, the J call TRBJ2-5; 8 nucleotides match TRBD1. The CDR3 runs 14 residues. V shed 5 bases, J shed 1 base, and the junction held 4 bases outside the gene matches. CDR1 is SGHRS, CDR2 YFSETQ, per germline. CDR3 loop: CASRAGQAQETQYF. CDR3 in DNA: TGCGCCAGCAGGGCGGGACAGGCCCAAGAGACCCAGTACTTC.

This clone came up a few times. The chain links TRBV5-1 to TRBJ2-3; either TRBD1 or TRBD2 may fit D (5 bases each). The CDR3 extends over 13 amino acids. Germline lookup yields CDR1 SGHRS and CDR2 YFSETQ. The ends were cut back, 4 bases at V and 3 bases at J, with 9 bases in the middle. The CDR3 spells CASSRDVTDTQYF. For the CDR3, the DNA is TGCGCCAGCAGCCGGGACGTAACAGATACGCAGTATTTT.

The chain is built from TRBV7-9 and TRBJ1-1, with TRBD1 matching over 7 bases. Germline V gives CDR1 SEHNR, CDR2 FQNEAQ (reference sequence). With 4 bases clipped from V and 4 bases from J, the junction kept 9 bases outside the gene matches. The CDR3 contains 15 residues. The chain's CDR3 is CASSSYRGLGTEAFF. The CDR3 bases are TGTGCCAGCAGCTCTTACAGGGGTTTGGGCACTGAAGCTTTCTTT.

The chain joins TRBV7-2 to TRBJ2-1; D is undetermined. The length of the CDR3 is 13 residues. Germline-derived CDR1 and CDR2 are SGHTA and FQGNSA. The V gene lost 5 bases and the J gene lost 5 bases, with 10 bases spanning the gap. The CDR3 DNA follows: TGTGCCAGCAGCCTAGTTAGGGACAATGAGCAGTTCTTC. Translated: CASSLVRDNEQFF.

This clone was seen a handful of times. The rearrangement uses TRBV19 and TRBJ2-7; unclear D gene. The CDR3 is 11 amino acids. Germline CDR1 reads LNHDA; CDR2 reads SQIVND (reference sequence). Deletions cut 6 bases from V and 4 bases from J, with 7 bases between. In DNA form, the CDR3 reads TGTGCCAGTAGGCGTGCTTACGAGCAGTACGTC. This codes for CASRRAYEQYV.

With regard to this clone: Compared with germline, one end of the junction differs, possibly owing to a read error. Within the sample, other DNA sequences also encode this same CDR3. The chain joins TRBV30 to TRBJ1-1; 7 positions match TRBD1. The CDR3 is 15 amino acids. Germline V gives CDR1 GTSNPN, CDR2 SVGIG (reference sequence). The CDR3 is CAWSAPTGMDTEAFF. CDR3 sequence (DNA): TGTGCCTGGAGTGCCCCGACAGGGATGGACACTGAAGCCTTCTTT.

This clone was picked up a small number of times. The chain uses TRBV5-1 and TRBJ2-1; D possibly corresponds to TRBD2 (5 bases). Trimming cost V 5 bases and J 7 bases, with 13 bases left between them. In germline, CDR1 is SGHRS, CDR2 YFSETQ. This CDR3 contains 13 residues. The CDR3 reads CASSFGVGNEQFF. In DNA form, the CDR3 reads TGCGCCAGCAGTTTCGGGGTCGGGAATGAGCAGTTCTTC. The full variable domain, with the rest looked up from reference TRBV5-1 and TRBJ2-1, is KAGVTQTPRYLIKTRGQQVTLSCSPISGHRSVSWYQQTPGQGLQFLFEYFSETQRNKGNFPGRFSGRQFSNSRSEMNVSTLELGDSALYLCASSFGVGNEQFFGPGTRLTVL.